The sequence of this T cell receptor beta chain was determined in a study of blood T cell repertoires in COVID-19 (TCRdb year 2020). Study-wide context: The collaborator samples originated in the United States, Italy and Spain and spanned the acute and convalescent phases of COVID-19. The prospective study material was composed of cDNA or gDNA derived from T cells, B-cell-depleted T cells, or PBMCs. Samples came from the ongoing ImmuneRACE study (first 160 participants) plus 1,254 subjects from 6 global collaborators. Where available, HLA class I and class II types were obtained from metadata supplied by the sample provider rather than from assay-based typing. A freely available public database, intended as a resource for researchers studying the immune response to SARS-CoV-2, is where the repertoires were released. Nearly every sample came with metadata listing a de-identified subject ID, COVID-19 status, age in years and sex. The dataset comprised deeply sampled blood TCRbeta repertoires from subjects exposed to, actively infected with, or recovered from COVID-19.

The immunoSEQ Assay, a bias-controlled multiplex PCR, was used to amplify TCRbeta CDR3 regions from genomic DNA. Processing in the source paper ran as follows. The number of nucleated cells in each sample was estimated from the amplification of reference gene primers within the assay. To quantify the absolute abundance of each unique TCRbeta CDR3 rearrangement, sequence reads were collapsed and filtered. For each sample, productive Simpson clonality was calculated as the square root of Simpson's diversity index across productive rearrangements. TCRdb provides this immuneACCESS table in a form limited to in-frame rearrangements. Some clones are lacking; in checked studies, under half of them reflect an unresolved V gene, and why the rest are absent is not known. V, J and clone size are taken as reported in that table, and D and trimming were inferred from the DNA itself. This sample comprises 150,000 or so clones, around 90% of them detected only once. Roughly 4% of the sample is in the top ten clones.

Notes on this clone: Its binding antigen is unknown. Base qualities are not provided; no much larger clone lies one nucleotide away.

Findings and caveats that apply to the study as a whole: Clinical and demographic metadata were provided uncurated, with the amount varying by source and participant.

Participants in the prospective study were enrolled through a virtual design, were aged roughly 18 to 100 years, and lived in 24 United States geographic areas. To assign participants to cohorts, the prospective study relied on clinical history that participants themselves reported in a screening survey and a study questionnaire. Exposed participants had been in contact, within 2 weeks of entering the study, with a person who had a PCR-confirmed or clinician-diagnosed case of COVID-19. In the prospective study, mobile phlebotomists collected whole blood, serum and a nasopharyngeal or oropharyngeal swab from each participant. Participants in the prospective study had the option to provide additional blood draws and questionnaires over a roughly two-month period. Prospective study blood samples were shipped either frozen or at room temperature before DNA extraction. The clonotype was recovered from a woman aged 35 to 49 who had been exposed to COVID-19. Specimen: PBMCs or T cells enriched from blood (not recorded which).

The DNA sequence is given as TGTGCCAGCATGGGGCAGGGGGTAGAAAAACTGTTTTTT. This gives the protein CASMGQGVEKLFF. The V and J segments used are TRBV2 and TRBJ1-4, with 7 middle bases fitting TRBD1. Per the germline V gene, SNHLY is the CDR1 and FYNNEI is the CDR2. V is pruned by 7 bases and J by 8 bases, leaving 7 bases of the junction without a gene match. Counted from cysteine to phenylalanine, this CDR3 has 13 amino acids. This entry keeps only the CDR3 DNA: 39 bases, framed from base 1.